A single sample is the source of the 16 T cell receptor beta chains below, sequenced in a study of regulatory T cells in long-lasting Graves disease. Time point meaning: newly diagnosed GD, antithyroid drugs for less than 3 months. The authors made the TCR library using RNA they extracted from PBMCs. Investigators prepared the TCR beta libraries by applying iRepertoire HTBI primers and Arm-PCR of CDR3 regions. Using its own MiXCR run on the multiplex PCR reads, TCRdb lists one record per CDR3 protein. The sample holds some 490,000 distinct CDR3 sequences, 12% seen once. These data were likewise used in another study, on T cells in Graves' hyperthyroidism and ophthalmopathy.

The sample was peripheral blood mononuclear cells (PBMCs), taken at new diagnosis, from a patient treated with antithyroid drugs. The receptors come from a woman aged 25 to 45 with Graves disease.

This clonotype showed up many times. This chain joins TRBV27 and TRBJ2-3; D is ambiguous. Germline values: CDR1 MNHEY, CDR2 SMNVEV (reference sequence). The V end was cut by 4 bases, the J end by 7 bases, with 9 bases between. The length of the CDR3 is 12 residues. The CDR3 protein is CASSSLGYTQYF. As DNA, the CDR3 is TGTGCCAGCAGTTCGCTTGGGTATACGCAGTATTTT.

A word on this clonotype: Since a much larger clone is just one base distant, this may be a read error. This chain connects TRBV18 to TRBJ2-5; a weak D match, TRBD1 (5 bases). With the DNA end fitting TRBJ2-1 better, the J assignment may be wrong. Germline V gives CDR1 KGHSH, CDR2 LQKENI. The CDR3 contains 14 residues. The CDR3 protein is CASSTGWGINEQFF. The CDR3 DNA reads TGTGCCAGCTCTACCGGGTGGGGCATCAACGAGCAGTTCTTC.

The chain combines TRBV9 with TRBJ2-7, with TRBD2 matching over 7 bases. V shed 0 bases, J shed 3 bases, and the junction held 6 bases outside the gene matches. Germline lookup yields CDR1 SGDLS and CDR2 YYNGEE. The CDR3 is 15 residues long. For the CDR3, the DNA is TGTGCCAGCAGCGTAGAGGGACTATCTAACTACGAGCAGTACTTC. It is translated as CASSVEGLSNYEQYF. The full variable domain, its missing parts supplied by reference TRBV9 and TRBJ2-7, is DSGVTQTPKHLITATGQRVTLRCSPRSGDLSVYWYQQSLDQGLQFLIQYYNGEERAKGNILERFSAQQFPDLHSELNLSSLELGDSALYFCASSVEGLSNYEQYFGPGTRLTVT.

This chain uses TRBV11-3 with TRBJ1-4; D remains unclear. Germline assignment: CDR1 SGHNT and CDR2 YENEEA. Trimming shortened V by 0 bases and J by 6 bases, and 5 bases separated the two germline ends. This CDR3 has 13 residues. CDR3 DNA: TGTGCCAGCAGCTTAGAGGGCTATGAAAAACTGTTTTTT. This encodes CASSLEGYEKLFF.

This clonotype was recorded at least ten times. The chain recombines TRBV10-3 with TRBJ1-6; 7 bases map to TRBD1. Trimming took 5 bases from V and 5 from J; bases not matched to a gene: 6. Germline V CDR1 and CDR2: ENHRY, SYGVKD. CDR3 length equals 15 residues. Written as DNA, the CDR3 is TGTGCCATCAGTCTACGCGGGACAGATAATTCACCCCTCCACTTT. It specifies CAISLRGTDNSPLHF.

For the CDR3, the DNA is TGTGCCAGCAGTTTCGGACAGACCCAAGGGGAAAAACTGTTTTTT. Its translation: CASSFGQTQGEKLFF. V gene TRBV6-2 or TRBV6-3 combines with J gene TRBJ1-4, with D possibly being TRBD1 (6 bases). Germline lookup yields CDR1 MNHEY and CDR2 SVGEGT. This CDR3 has 15 amino acids. Trimming took 4 bases from V and 8 from J, leaving 17 bases between them.

This clonotype was counted a few times. The chain recombines TRBV9 with TRBJ2-2, with unresolved D. Germline V CDR1 and CDR2: SGDLS, YYNGEE. Trimming stripped 0 bases from V and 3 bases from J, with 6 bases between. The CDR3 contains 14 residues. CDR3 sequence: CASSVVHDTGELFF. CDR3 nucleotides: TGTGCCAGCAGCGTAGTTCACGACACCGGGGAGCTGTTTTTT.

Only one count was recorded for this clonotype. This sequence may be a read error, since a much larger clone differs from it by one base. This chain joins TRBV19 and TRBJ1-2; the match to TRBD1 covers 8 bases. The CDR3 is 16 residues long. The ends lost 5 bases at V and 3 bases at J; junction bases unmatched: 11. The germline gives CDR1 LNHDA, CDR2 SQIVND (reference sequence). CDR3: CASSFKVLTGDYGYTF. CDR3 sequence (DNA): TGTGCCAGTAGTTTTAAGGTGCTGACAGGGGACTATGGCTACACCTTC.

Only a few counts were recorded for this clonotype. The V call is TRBV3-1, the J call TRBJ1-2; TRBD1 might be the D (6 bases). Germline CDR1 is LGHDT and CDR2 is YNNKEL (reference sequence). The V and J ends lost 3 bases and 7 bases respectively, with 12 bases between them. The CDR3 has 13 residues. The CDR3 region is CASSHLGGGGYTF. CDR3 in DNA: TGTGCCAGCAGCCACCTGGGGGGCGGTGGCTACACCTTC.

The rearrangement joins TRBV11-3 to TRBJ2-2; D might be TRBD1 (6 bases). CDR1 is SGHNT and CDR2 is YENEEA in the germline V gene. V was pared by 2 bases and J by 0 bases, with 10 bases between. This CDR3 comprises 16 residues. For the CDR3, the DNA is TGTGCCAGCAGCTTATACAGGGCAGCGAACACCGGGGAGCTGTTTTTT. The encoded protein is CASSLYRAANTGELFF.

This clonotype was observed at least ten times. The chain links TRBV7-8 to TRBJ2-5; D uncertain. V dropped 4 bases and J dropped 3 bases, with 15 bases sitting between them. CDR3 size: 15 residues. The germline gives CDR1 SGHVS, CDR2 FQNEAQ. In nucleotides, the CDR3 is TGTGCCAGCAGCTCCCTAGTACCGGGCGAAGAGACCCAGTACTTC. It yields the protein CASSSLVPGEETQYF.

This clonotype was found many times. The chain combines TRBV28 with TRBJ2-7, with a possible D match to TRBD1 (8 bases). CDR3 length: 14 amino acids. V was shortened by 6 bases and J by 4 bases, with 16 bases between the two germline ends. The germline CDR1 and CDR2 sequences are MDHEN and SYDVKM. The CDR3 sequence: CASRRTGRGYEQYF. The CDR3 DNA is TGTGCCAGCAGACGGACAGGGAGGGGTTACGAGCAGTACTTC.

This clonotype has a count of ten or more. Germline and junction disagree at one end, which may indicate a read error. The chain carries TRBV12-3 or TRBV12-4 and TRBJ1-2; D may be TRBD1 (5 bases). The CDR3 runs 17 residues. CDR3 residues: CASSLITGLTMATPTYF. In DNA form, the CDR3 reads TGTGCCAGCAGTTTGATCACAGGACTAACTATGGCTACACCGACGTACTTC.

This clonotype was observed a single time. As DNA, the CDR3 is TGTGCCAGCAGTGCCCTTCAGGGGGCAATTTATGGCTACACCTTC. Translation gives CASSALQGAIYGYTF. V gene TRBV2 combines with J gene TRBJ1-2, with 8 bases lining up with TRBD1. Trimming removed 4 bases from V and 5 bases from J; junction bases left unmatched: 9. Germline V gene data show CDR1 as SNHLY and CDR2 as FYNNEI. The CDR3 loop spans 15 amino acids.

V gene TRBV27 combines with J gene TRBJ1-1, with a weak D call TRBD1 (5 bases). V was trimmed by 5 bases and J by 3 bases, leaving 13 bases between them. This CDR3 region has 14 residues. Germline-derived CDR1 and CDR2 are MNHEY and SMNVEV (reference sequence). In nucleotides, the CDR3 is TGTGCCAGCAGTCCCCAGGGAGGACACACTGAAGCTTTCTTT. It translates to CASSPQGGHTEAFF.

Regarding this clonotype: This could be a read error, since a much larger clone is one nucleotide away. This chain uses TRBV30 with TRBJ2-3; possible D gene TRBD2, 5 bases. Trimming stripped 5 bases from V and 4 bases from J, with 16 bases between. This CDR3 contains 14 residues. CDR1 GTSNPN and CDR2 SVGIG come from the germline V gene (reference sequence). CDR3 nucleotide sequence: TGTGCCTGGCCCGAGGCAGATAGCGCAGATACGCAGTATTTT. Translated, it gives CAWPEADSADTQYF.